Below, 9 T cell receptor beta chains from the same sample are listed, as sequenced in a study of T cell repertoires in cytomegalovirus infection (dated by TCRdb to the late 2010s). TCRdb names Illumina HiSeq 1500 as the instrument used. The raw public data were reprocessed by TCRdb itself: fastp quality trimming at Q25, MiXCR clonotype calling, in-frame beta chains only. Here each entry gathers all rows of one CDR3 protein and keeps the most common genes and DNA. This sample is represented by 300,000 to 450,000 distinct CDR3 sequences; 15% to 20% of them were singletons. The top ten clones comprise 7.5% to 9.5% of the sample. The sample was PBMCs. Source of these receptors: a human donor in good health (CMV status not recorded). Some clones in this sample may be carry-over from other donors' samples.

In this sample, this clonotype turned up a few times. The V call is TRBV6-2 or TRBV6-3, the J call TRBJ2-5; TRBD1 aligns across 8 bases. This CDR3 is 15 amino acids long. V trimming: 7 bases; J trimming: 3 bases; junction bases outside the gene matches: 10. Germline CDR1 and CDR2: MNHEY and SVGEGT. For the CDR3, the DNA is TGTGCCAGCACCCCCAACCGACAGGGGAAAGAGACCCAGTACTTC. Translation: CASTPNRQGKETQYF.

The chain uses TRBV6-1 and TRBJ2-7; TRBD2 matches at 7 bases. Germline lookup yields CDR1 MNHNS and CDR2 SASEGT. CDR3 length: 14 residues. V shed 8 bases, J shed 1 base, and the junction held 8 bases outside the gene matches. Written as DNA, the CDR3 is TGTGCCAGCCAGAGACGGGAGGTTTCCTACGAGCAGTACTTC. Its protein is CASQRREVSYEQYF.

In this sample, this clonotype turned up a few times. The chain is built from TRBV29-1 and TRBJ2-3, with D possibly being TRBD1 (5 bases). Germline values: CDR1 SQVTM, CDR2 ANQGSEA. This CDR3 is 16 amino acids long. The V end lost 0 bases, the J end lost 4 bases, and 17 bases lay between the germline ends. CDR3 sequence (DNA): TGCAGCGTTGAAGATTACCAGGGTGGAATATCAGATACGCAGTATTTT. It yields the protein CSVEDYQGGISDTQYF.

In this sample, this clonotype turned up a few times. The rearrangement uses TRBV27 and TRBJ2-1; TRBD1 is a possible D gene (5 bases). CDR1 is MNHEY, CDR2 SMNVEV, per germline (reference sequence). This CDR3 contains 17 residues. V was clipped by 7 bases and J by 1 base, with 20 bases between them. CDR3 protein: CASTPPPRQTSYNEQFF. Here the CDR3 DNA reads TGTGCCAGCACCCCCCCCCCCCGACAGACATCCTACAATGAGCAGTTCTTC.

This clonotype was found many times. This chain links TRBV7-2 with TRBJ1-3; the D is unclear. Trimming removed 1 base at V and 0 bases at J, with 10 bases between. Germline-derived CDR1 and CDR2 are SGHTA and FQGNSA. This CDR3 comprises 16 residues. The CDR3 sequence: CASSLDRTFSGNTIYF. CDR3 DNA sequence: TGTGCCAGCAGCTTAGATCGGACTTTCTCTGGAAACACCATATATTTT.

This clonotype was recorded many times. The rearrangement joins TRBV7-2 to TRBJ1-2; D may be TRBD1 (6 bases). Germline V CDR1 and CDR2: SGHTA, FQGNSA. The CDR3 consists of 13 residues. With 5 bases removed from V and 8 bases from J, the gap between germline ends came to 15 bases. In nucleotides, the CDR3 is TGTGCCAGCAGCGAAGAGGCAGGGGACGGCTACACCTTC. Translating it yields CASSEEAGDGYTF.

This clonotype appeared many times. The V gene is TRBV12-3 or TRBV12-4, the J gene TRBJ1-1; no clear D gene. The CDR3 has 15 amino acids. The V and J ends lost 3 bases and 1 base respectively, with 12 bases between them. The CDR3 bases are TGTGCCAGCAGTTTCTTTCTTACAGCGAACACTGAAGCTTTCTTT. Translating gives CASSFFLTANTEAFF.

This clonotype was picked up a small number of times. V usage is TRBV6-8 and J usage is TRBJ2-6, with D possibly TRBD1 on 6 matching bases. V lost 5 bases and J lost 2, with 16 bases in between. The CDR3 extends over 17 amino acids. CDR1 is MNHGY, CDR2 SAAAGT, per germline. This chain's CDR3 is CASSRDIGPPGANVLTF. The CDR3 nucleotides are TGTGCCAGCAGTCGGGACATCGGCCCACCTGGGGCCAACGTCCTGACTTTC.

CDR3 in DNA: TGTGCCAGCAGCCGGTGGAGGGGGAAGGGCTACACCTTC. Translating gives CASSRWRGKGYTF. The chain is built from TRBV14 and TRBJ1-2; possibly TRBD1 for D (6 bases). Germline V CDR1 and CDR2: SGHDN, FVKESK. V was cut by 4 bases and J by 8 bases, with 14 bases left in between. The CDR3 is 13 amino acids.